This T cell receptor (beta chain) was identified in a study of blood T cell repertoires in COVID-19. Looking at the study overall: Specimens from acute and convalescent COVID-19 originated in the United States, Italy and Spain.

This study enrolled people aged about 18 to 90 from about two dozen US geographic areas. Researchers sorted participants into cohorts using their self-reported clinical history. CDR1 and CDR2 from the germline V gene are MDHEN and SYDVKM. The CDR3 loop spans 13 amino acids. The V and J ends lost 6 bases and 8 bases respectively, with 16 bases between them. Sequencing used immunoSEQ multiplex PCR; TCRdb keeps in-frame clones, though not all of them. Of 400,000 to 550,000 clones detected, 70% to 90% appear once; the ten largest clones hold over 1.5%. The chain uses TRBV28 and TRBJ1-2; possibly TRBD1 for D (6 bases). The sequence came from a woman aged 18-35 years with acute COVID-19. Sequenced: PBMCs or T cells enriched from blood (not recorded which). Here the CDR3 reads CASRGPQGEGYTF. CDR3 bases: TGTGCCAGCAGAGGGCCACAGGGAGAAGGCTACACCTTC.